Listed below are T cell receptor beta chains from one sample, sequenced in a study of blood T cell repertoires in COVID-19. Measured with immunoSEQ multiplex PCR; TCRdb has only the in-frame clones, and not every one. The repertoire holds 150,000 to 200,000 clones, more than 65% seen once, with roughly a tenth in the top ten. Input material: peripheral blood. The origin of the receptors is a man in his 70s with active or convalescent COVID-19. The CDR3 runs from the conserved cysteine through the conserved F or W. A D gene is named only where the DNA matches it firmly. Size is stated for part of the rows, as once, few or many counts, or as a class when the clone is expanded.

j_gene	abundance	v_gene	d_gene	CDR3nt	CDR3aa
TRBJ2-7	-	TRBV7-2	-	TGTGCCAGCAGCTTAACAGGGAAGGCCTACGAGCAGTACTTC	CASSLTGKAYEQYF
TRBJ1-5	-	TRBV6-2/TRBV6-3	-	TGTGCCAGCAGTTACACCACTCGGGGTGGCAATCAGCCCCAGCATTTT	CASSYTTRGGNQPQHF
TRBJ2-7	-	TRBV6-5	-	TGTGCCAGCAGGCCTGGGGGGGGCATCTACGAGCAGTACTTC	CASRPGGGIYEQYF
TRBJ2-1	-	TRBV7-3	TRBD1	TGTGCCAGCAGCTTAGGGACAGGGGGCCAGTTCTTC	CASSLGTGGQFF
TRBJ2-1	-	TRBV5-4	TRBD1	TGTGCCAGCAGCGTGGGACAGGGGGAATACAATGAGCAGTTCTTC	CASSVGQGEYNEQFF
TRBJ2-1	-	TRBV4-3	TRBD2	TGCGCCAGCAGCCAAGATCTGCGGGAGGAGCAGTTCTTC	CASSQDLREEQFF
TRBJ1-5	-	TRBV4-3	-	TGCGCCAGCAGCCACGGGTTCACAGGGAGAGGCAATCAGCCCCAGCATTTT	CASSHGFTGRGNQPQHF
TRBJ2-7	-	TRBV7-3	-	TGTGCCAGCAGCTTAACGGTGTTCGGCGAGCAGTACTTC	CASSLTVFGEQYF
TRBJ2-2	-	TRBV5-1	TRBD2	TGCGCCAGCAGCCGGACTAGCGCCACCGGGGAGCTGTTTTTT	CASSRTSATGELFF
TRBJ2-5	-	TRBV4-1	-	TGCGCCAGCAGCCAAGATTTAGGCCTAGACAGCCAAGAGACCCAGTACTTC	CASSQDLGLDSQETQYF
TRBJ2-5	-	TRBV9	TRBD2	TGTGCCAGCAGCGCGCTCGGGGGACTAGCACAAGAGACCCAGTACTTC	CASSALGGLAQETQYF
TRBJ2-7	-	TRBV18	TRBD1	TGTGCCAGCACCCCGGGACAGGAGAGATACGAGCAGTACTTC	CASTPGQERYEQYF
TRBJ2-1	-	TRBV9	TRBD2	TGTGCCAGCAGTAGACTAGCGGGAGGGCCCTACAATGAGCAGTTCTTC	CASSRLAGGPYNEQFF
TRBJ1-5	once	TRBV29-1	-	TGCAGCGTTGCTGAGTTTAGCAATCAGCCCCAGCATTTT	CSVAEFSNQPQHF
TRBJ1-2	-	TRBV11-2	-	TGTGCCAGCAGCCGGGAAGGGAACTATGGCTACACCTTC	CASSREGNYGYTF
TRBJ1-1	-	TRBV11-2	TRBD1	TGTGCCAGCAGCTTAGGGACAGGGGATTTTGAAGCTTTCTTT	CASSLGTGDFEAFF
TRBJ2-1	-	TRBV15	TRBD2	TGTGCCACCAGCAAGGTAGAAGGGCGGGAGACTTGGGGCTCCTACAATGAGCAGTTCTTC	CATSKVEGRETWGSYNEQFF
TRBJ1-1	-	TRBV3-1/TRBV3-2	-	TGTGCCAGCAGGGGGCGGAACACTGAAGCTTTCTTT	CASRGRNTEAFF
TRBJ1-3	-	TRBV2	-	TGTGCCAGCAGTGGCACCGGATGGAGAACTGGAAACACCATATATTTT	CASSGTGWRTGNTIYF
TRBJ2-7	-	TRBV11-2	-	TGTGCCAGCAGCAGTCCCCGGGGCTCCTACGAGCAGTACTTC	CASSSPRGSYEQYF
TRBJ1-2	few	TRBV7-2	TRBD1	TGTGCCAGCAGCGTTGACAGGGACTATGGCTACACCTTC	CASSVDRDYGYTF
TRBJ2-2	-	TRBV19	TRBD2	TGTGCCAGTAGTCCCCCGACTAGCGGGAGCGTAACCGGGGAGCTGTTTTTT	CASSPPTSGSVTGELFF
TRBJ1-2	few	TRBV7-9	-	TGTGCCAGCAGCTTAATAGCGCAGGCTAATGGCTACACCTTC	CASSLIAQANGYTF
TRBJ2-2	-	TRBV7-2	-	TGTGCCAGCAGCTCCAGCGGGCAGGGACGGGGGACCGGGGAGCTGTTTTTT	CASSSSGQGRGTGELFF
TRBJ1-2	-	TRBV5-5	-	TGTGCCAGCAGCCCGGAAAGGGGGTATGGCTACACCTTC	CASSPERGYGYTF
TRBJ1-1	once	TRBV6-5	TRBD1	TGTGCCAGTCTGGGACAGATAATAAACACTGAAGCTTTCTTT	CASLGQIINTEAFF
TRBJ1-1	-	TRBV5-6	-	TGTGCCAGCAGTCTGACAGAGAACACTGAAGCTTTCTTT	CASSLTENTEAFF
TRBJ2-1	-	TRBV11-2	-	TGTGCCAGCAGCCCCCCGTATTCGGGGAATGAGCAGTTCTTC	CASSPPYSGNEQFF
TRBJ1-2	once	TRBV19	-	TGTGCCAGTAGTCGGGTTAACTATGGCTACACCTTC	CASSRVNYGYTF
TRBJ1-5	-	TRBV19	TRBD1	TGTGCCAGTAGTATAGTAAAGGGGGCGCGGGATCAGCCCCAGCATTTT	CASSIVKGARDQPQHF
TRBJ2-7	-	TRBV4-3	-	TGCGCCAGCAGCCAAGGACACCAGAGCTCCTACGAGCAGTACTTC	CASSQGHQSSYEQYF
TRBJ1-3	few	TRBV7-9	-	TGTGCCAGCAGCTTGGGGACTGCTGGAAACACCATATATTTT	CASSLGTAGNTIYF
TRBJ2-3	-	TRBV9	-	TGTGCCAGCAGCCCGACGACAGGTAGCACAGATACGCAGTATTTT	CASSPTTGSTDTQYF
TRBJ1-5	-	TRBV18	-	TGTGCCAGCTCACCACCGGGCAGGGCCCCCAATCAGCCCCAGCATTTT	CASSPPGRAPNQPQHF
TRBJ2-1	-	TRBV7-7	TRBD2	TGTGCTAGCAGCTTAGCGGTCGGCCGACTAGCGACCTACAATGAGCAGTTCTTC	CASSLAVGRLATYNEQFF
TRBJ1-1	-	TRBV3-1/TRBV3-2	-	TGTGCCAGCAGCCTACGCGGTATGAACACTGAAGCTTTCTTT	CASSLRGMNTEAFF
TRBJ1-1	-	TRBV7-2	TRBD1	TGTGCCAGCAGCTCGACAGGGGGCTTGACTGAAGCTTTCTTT	CASSSTGGLTEAFF
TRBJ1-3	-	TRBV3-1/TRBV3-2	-	TGTGCCAGCAGCATCACCCGCGGATTCTCTGGAAACACCATATATTTT	CASSITRGFSGNTIYF
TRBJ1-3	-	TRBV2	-	TGTGCCAGCAGAGCCGGACTGAACTCTGGAAACACCATATATTTT	CASRAGLNSGNTIYF
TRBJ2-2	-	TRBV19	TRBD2	TGTGCCAGTTCCGGGACTAGCGGGAGGGCGGTCACCGGGGAGCTGTTTTTT	CASSGTSGRAVTGELFF
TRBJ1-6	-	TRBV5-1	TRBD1	TGCGCCAGCAGCCAACCGGAACAGGGGGCGTCTTCACCCCTCCACTTT	CASSQPEQGASSPLHF
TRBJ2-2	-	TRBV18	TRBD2	TGTGCCAGCTCACCGCCGGGACTACGCACCGGGGAGCTGTTTTTT	CASSPPGLRTGELFF
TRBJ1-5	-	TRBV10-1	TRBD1	TGCGCCAGCAGTGACGTAGGACAGGGGTCTAGCAATCAGCCCCAGCATTTT	CASSDVGQGSSNQPQHF
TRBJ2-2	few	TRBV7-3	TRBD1	TGTGCCAGCAGCCGGACAGGGGACACCGGGGAGCTGTTTTTT	CASSRTGDTGELFF
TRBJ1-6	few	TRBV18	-	TGTGCCAGCTCACTTCTCGACAGCTCCTATAATTCACCCCTCCACTTT	CASSLLDSSYNSPLHF
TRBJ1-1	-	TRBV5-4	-	TGTGCCAGCAGCTCCGACAGGCAAACTGAAGCTTTCTTT	CASSSDRQTEAFF
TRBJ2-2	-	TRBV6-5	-	TGTGCCAGCACAGGGTTTAGCAGCGGGGAGCTGTTTTTT	CASTGFSSGELFF
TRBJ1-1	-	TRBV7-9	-	TGTGCCAGCAGCTTAGCGGGGGGATCGAACACTGAAGCTTTCTTT	CASSLAGGSNTEAFF
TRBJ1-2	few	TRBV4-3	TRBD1	TGCGCCAGCAGCCAGGGACAGAACCTAATGGACTATGGCTACACCTTC	CASSQGQNLMDYGYTF
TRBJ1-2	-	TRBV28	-	TGTGCCAGCAGCCTAAGGTGGAGGGGGGGTGGCTACACCTTC	CASSLRWRGGGYTF
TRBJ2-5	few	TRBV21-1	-	TGTGCCACTCTAGGGACAGGGGGAGTAGAGAAGACCCAGTACTTC	CATLGTGGVEKTQYF